Below are 10 T cell receptor beta chains sequenced from a single sample in a study of T cells after somatic rescue of genetic block. The method was immunoSEQ multiplex PCR; TCRdb's version includes in-frame clones alone and lacks a portion of them. The sample lists approximately 11,000 clones; approximately 72% were seen once. The specimen was peripheral blood mononuclear cells (PBMCs). Every receptor here comes from a boy younger than 18.

This clone was recorded only once. V gene TRBV6-5 combines with J gene TRBJ1-2; 9 positions match TRBD1. V lost 0 bases and J lost 8; bases outside the gene matches: 4. This CDR3 spans 14 amino acids. Germline-derived CDR1 and CDR2 are MNHEY and SVGAGI. The CDR3 spells CASSYSGQGKGYTF. The CDR3 DNA follows: TGTGCCAGCAGTTACTCGGGACAGGGAAAAGGCTACACCTTC.

CDR3 DNA: TGTGCCAGCAGCTTGTGGACAGGGGATGGCTACACCTTC. It specifies CASSLWTGDGYTF. The rearrangement joins TRBV5-6 to TRBJ1-2, with TRBD1 identical over 9 bases. V gave up 1 base and J gave up 6 bases; unmatched junction bases: 1. The length of the CDR3 is 13 residues. CDR1 and CDR2 from the germline V gene are SGHDT and YYEEEE.

The DNA of the CDR3 is TGTGCCAGCAGCAAAACGGGAGGGTGGTCCTACGAGCAGTACTTC. This sequence encodes CASSKTGGWSYEQYF. The chain employs TRBV6-5 and TRBJ2-7, with 8 bases identical to TRBD2. Germline CDR1 MNHEY, CDR2 SVGAGI. V lost 6 bases to trimming and J lost 1 base; unmatched junction nucleotides: 8. This CDR3 has 15 amino acids.

This chain connects TRBV7-7 to TRBJ2-1; tentative D call: TRBD2 (6 bases). Germline V lookup: CDR1 SSHAT, CDR2 FNYEAQ (reference sequence). The V end was cut by 5 bases, the J end by 8 bases, with 16 bases between. The CDR3 has 14 residues. The CDR3 sequence is CASSRRLGNDEQFF. In nucleotides, the CDR3 is TGTGCCAGCAGCCGACGACTAGGAAATGATGAGCAGTTCTTC.

The chain recombines TRBV18 with TRBJ1-5, with 10 bases matching TRBD1. Trimming cost V 8 bases and J 4 bases; bases outside gene matches: 2. The CDR3 is 13 residues long. The germline CDR1 and CDR2 sequences are KGHSH and LQKENI. CDR3 amino acids: CASGTGENQPQHF. In nucleotides, the CDR3 is TGTGCCAGCGGGACAGGGGAGAATCAGCCCCAGCATTTT.

V is TRBV11-1 and J is TRBJ2-2, with 10 bases lining up with TRBD1. The germline V gene has CDR1 SGHAT and CDR2 FQDESV (reference sequence). CDR3 length: 12 residues. V lost 8 bases to trimming and J lost 7 bases; unmatched junction nucleotides: 1. CDR3 protein: CASGTGVGELFF. The CDR3, as DNA: TGTGCCAGCGGGACAGGGGTCGGGGAGCTGTTTTTT.

The chain couples TRBV27 to TRBJ2-7; D perhaps matches TRBD2 (5 bases). Germline V CDR1 and CDR2: MNHEY, SMNVEV (reference sequence). Trimming removed 2 bases at V and 0 bases at J, with 8 bases between. CDR3 size: 14 residues. The CDR3 loop is CASSLGGSSYEQYF. DNA of the CDR3: TGTGCCAGCAGTTTAGGTGGGAGCTCCTACGAGCAGTACTTC.

This chain joins TRBV29-1 and TRBJ2-2; possible D gene TRBD2, 6 bases. The CDR3 loop spans 16 amino acids. Germline V gene lookup returns CDR1 SQVTM and CDR2 ANQGSEA. Between the trimmed V and J ends, which lost 3 bases and 3 bases, there was a span of 17 bases. This CDR3 reads CSVEVWIAGHTGELFF. DNA of the CDR3: TGCAGCGTTGAGGTCTGGATCGCGGGACACACCGGGGAGCTGTTTTTT.

This sequence joins TRBV11-3 and TRBJ2-5; D call uncertain. Germline V gives CDR1 SGHNT, CDR2 YENEEA. With 0 bases removed from V and 3 bases from J, the gap between germline ends came to 14 bases. This CDR3 has 16 amino acids. CDR3: CASSLEGGRQKETQYF. The CDR3 bases are TGTGCCAGCAGCTTAGAGGGCGGTCGGCAGAAAGAGACCCAGTACTTC. Combining the CDR3 with reference TRBV11-3 and TRBJ2-5 gives the whole variable domain EAGVVQSPRYKIIEKKQPVAFWCNPISGHNTLYWYLQNLGQGPELLIRYENEEAVDDSQLPKDRFSAERLKGVDSTLKIQPAELGDSAVYLCASSLEGGRQKETQYFGPGTRLLVL.

The chain employs TRBV27 and TRBJ1-2; D is undetermined. Trimming took off 7 bases at V and 6 bases at J, with 12 bases between the two ends. This CDR3 is 12 amino acids long. Germline CDR1 and CDR2: MNHEY and SMNVEV (reference sequence). CDR3 region: CASTQVSDGYTF. CDR3 bases: TGTGCCAGCACCCAGGTAAGTGATGGCTACACCTTC.